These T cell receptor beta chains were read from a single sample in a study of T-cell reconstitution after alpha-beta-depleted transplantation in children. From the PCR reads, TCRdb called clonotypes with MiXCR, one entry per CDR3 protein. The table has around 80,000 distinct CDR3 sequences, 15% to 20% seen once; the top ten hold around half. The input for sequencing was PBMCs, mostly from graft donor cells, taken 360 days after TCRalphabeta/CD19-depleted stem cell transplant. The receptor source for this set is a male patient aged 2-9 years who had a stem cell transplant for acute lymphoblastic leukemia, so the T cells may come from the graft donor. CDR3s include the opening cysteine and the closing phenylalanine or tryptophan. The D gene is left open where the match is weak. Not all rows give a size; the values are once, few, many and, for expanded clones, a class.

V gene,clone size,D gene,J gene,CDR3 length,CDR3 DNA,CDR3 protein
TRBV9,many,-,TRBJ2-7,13,TGTGCCAGCAGCGACCGGGACTCCTACGAGCAGTACTTC,CASSDRDSYEQYF
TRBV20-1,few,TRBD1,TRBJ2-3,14,TGCAGTGCTAGAAGGGACAGGGGCCGAGATACGCAGTATTTT,CSARRDRGRDTQYF
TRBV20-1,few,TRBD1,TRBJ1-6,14,TGCAGTGCTAGAGGGGACAGGGAGGAATCACCCCTCCACTTT,CSARGDREESPLHF
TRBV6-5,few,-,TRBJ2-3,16,TGTGCCAGCAGTTACTGGGGGCCAGGGGCTACAGATACGCAGTATTTT,CASSYWGPGATDTQYF
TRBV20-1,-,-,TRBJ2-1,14,TGCAGTGCCCTGGGACTCTTCTCCTACAATGAGCAGTTCTTC,CSALGLFSYNEQFF
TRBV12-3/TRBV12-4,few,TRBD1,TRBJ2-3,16,TGTGCCAGCAGTTCGAGGGACAGCCCAACGACAGATACGCAGTATTTT,CASSSRDSPTTDTQYF
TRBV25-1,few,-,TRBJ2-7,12,TGTGCCAGCAGCGAGACCCGGTTCGAGCAGTACTTC,CASSETRFEQYF
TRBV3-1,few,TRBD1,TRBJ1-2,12,TGTGCCAGCAGCCGACAGGGATCTGGCTACACCTTC,CASSRQGSGYTF
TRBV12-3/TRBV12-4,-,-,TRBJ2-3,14,TGTGCCAGCAGTAGTTGGACTGTCCCAGATACGCAGTATTTT,CASSSWTVPDTQYF
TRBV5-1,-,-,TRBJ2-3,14,TGCGCCAGCAGCTCTCCCGCCGCCACAGATACGCAGTATTTT,CASSSPAATDTQYF
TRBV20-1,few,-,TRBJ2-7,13,TGCAGTGCTAGAACTCGGGGGTCCTACGAGCAGTACTTC,CSARTRGSYEQYF
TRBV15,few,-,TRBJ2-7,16,TGTGCCACCAGCAGAGGGGGGACTTTTCTTTCCTACGAGCAGTACTTC,CATSRGGTFLSYEQYF
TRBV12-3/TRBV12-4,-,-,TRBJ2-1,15,TGTGCCAGCAGTTTGGCGAGACAGTCCTACAATGAGCAGTTCTTC,CASSLARQSYNEQFF
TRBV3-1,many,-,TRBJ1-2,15,TGTGCCAGCAGCCAAGACGTGAACATCAACTATGGCTACACCTTC,CASSQDVNINYGYTF
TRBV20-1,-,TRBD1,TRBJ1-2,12,TGCAGTGCCACGGACAGGCGCTATGGCTACACCTTC,CSATDRRYGYTF
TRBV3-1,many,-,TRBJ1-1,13,TGTGCCAGCAGCCAAGAATTCGGGGAGCAAGCTTTCTTT,CASSQEFGEQAFF
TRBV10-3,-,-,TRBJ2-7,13,TGTGCCATCAGTGACCCGACTAGCTACGAGCAGTACTTC,CAISDPTSYEQYF
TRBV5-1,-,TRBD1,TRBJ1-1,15,TGCGCCAGCAGCGGAAGGACAGGGTTGAACACTGAAGCTTTCTTT,CASSGRTGLNTEAFF
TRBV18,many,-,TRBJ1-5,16,TGTGCCAGCTCACCTGTACAGGGAGGGACCAATCAGCCCCAGCATTTT,CASSPVQGGTNQPQHF
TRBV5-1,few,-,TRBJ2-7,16,TGCGCCAGCAGCTTGGCCACGGGACCCTTCTCCTACGAGCAGTACTTC,CASSLATGPFSYEQYF
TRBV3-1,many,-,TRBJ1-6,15,TGTGCCAGCAGCCAATATGGGAGGGAAAATTCACCCCTCCACTTT,CASSQYGRENSPLHF
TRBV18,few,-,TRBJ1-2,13,TGTGCCAGCTCAACAGGAGCGAAATATGGCTACACCTTC,CASSTGAKYGYTF
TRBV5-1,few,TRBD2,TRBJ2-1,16,TGCGCCAGCAGCTTGAGGCTAGCGGTTATATACAATGAGCAGTTCTTC,CASSLRLAVIYNEQFF
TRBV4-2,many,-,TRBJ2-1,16,TGTGCCAGCAGCCAGTGGAGGGGGGGCTCCTACAATGAGCAGTTCTTC,CASSQWRGGSYNEQFF
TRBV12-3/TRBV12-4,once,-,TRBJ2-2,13,TGTGCCAGCAGTAATAGGGTCACCGGGGAGCTGTTTTTT,CASSNRVTGELFF
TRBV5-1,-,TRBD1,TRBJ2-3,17,TGCGCCAGCAGCTTGGGGGCGACAGGGATTGGAACAGATACGCAGTATTTT,CASSLGATGIGTDTQYF
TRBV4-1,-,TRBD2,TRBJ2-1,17,TGCGCCAGCAGCCAAGATGGGACTAGCGGGAGGGGCGATGAGCAGTTCTTC,CASSQDGTSGRGDEQFF
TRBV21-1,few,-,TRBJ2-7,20,TGTGCCAGCAGCAAAGACATGGCGGTCTTAGGGATTCCGCTCTCCTACGAGCAGTACTTC,CASSKDMAVLGIPLSYEQYF
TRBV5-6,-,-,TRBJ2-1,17,TGTGCCAGCAGTTCCCCTAGTACCGCCGGGACCTACAATGAGCAGTTCTTC,CASSSPSTAGTYNEQFF
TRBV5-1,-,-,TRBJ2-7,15,TGCGCCAGCAGCTTCGGGGGCCCCCCTCTCTCCGAGCAGTACTTC,CASSFGGPPLSEQYF
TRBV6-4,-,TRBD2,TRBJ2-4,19,TGTGCCAGCAGTGACCCTCTAGCGGGAGGGCTGGAAGCCAAAAACATTCAGTACTTC,CASSDPLAGGLEAKNIQYF
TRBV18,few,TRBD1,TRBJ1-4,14,TGTGCCAGCTCACCCGGGACAGCTAATGAAAAACTGTTTTTT,CASSPGTANEKLFF
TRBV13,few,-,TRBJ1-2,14,TGTGCCAGCAGCGGAGGGGGGGCATCGGAAGGCTACACCTTC,CASSGGGASEGYTF
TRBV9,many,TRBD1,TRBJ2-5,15,TGTGCCAGCAGCTTATCGGGACAGGGGGTGGAGACCCAGTACTTC,CASSLSGQGVETQYF
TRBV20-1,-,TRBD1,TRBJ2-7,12,TGCAGTGCTAAACAGGGGGCCTACGAGCAGTACTTC,CSAKQGAYEQYF
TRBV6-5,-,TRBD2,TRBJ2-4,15,TGTGCCAGCAGTTACTCGGGCCTAGCGGGAGACATTCAGTACTTC,CASSYSGLAGDIQYF
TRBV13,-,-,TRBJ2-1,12,TGTGCCAGGAGCCCGGGGCGCAATGAGCAGTTCTTC,CARSPGRNEQFF
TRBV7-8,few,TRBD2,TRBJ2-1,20,TGTGCCAGCAGCGTTCCGGGACTAGGAGGCCGGGGGGGCTCCTACAATGAGCAGTTCTTC,CASSVPGLGGRGGSYNEQFF
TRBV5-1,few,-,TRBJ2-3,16,TGCGCCAGCAGCCTTGGATTTGGGACGGGCACAGATACGCAGTATTTT,CASSLGFGTGTDTQYF
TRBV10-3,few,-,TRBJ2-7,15,TGTGCCATAGGGGGCGGGGGAAATGGAGCCTACGAGCAGTACTTC,CAIGGGGNGAYEQYF
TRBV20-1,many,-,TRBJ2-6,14,TGCAGTGCTATTTCGGAACCTGGGGCCAACGTCCTGACTTTC,CSAISEPGANVLTF
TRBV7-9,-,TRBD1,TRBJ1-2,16,TGTGCCAGCAGCTCGTGGAGGGACAGGGGTAACTATGGCTACACCTTC,CASSSWRDRGNYGYTF
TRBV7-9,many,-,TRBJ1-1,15,TGTGCCAGCAGCTTAGCGAATGAAGGGGGCACTGAAGCTTTCTTT,CASSLANEGGTEAFF
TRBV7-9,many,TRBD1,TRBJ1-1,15,TGTGCCAGCAGCCCTGTACAGGGGTTGAACACTGAAGCTTTCTTT,CASSPVQGLNTEAFF
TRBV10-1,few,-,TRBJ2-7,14,TGCGCCAGCAGTGAGTCGAGTCGTCTGAGCGAGCAGTACTTC,CASSESSRLSEQYF